Listed here is a single T cell receptor beta chain. Its specificity is unknown. The sample comes from a study of identical twins. The study, taken as a whole, reports: A lower insertion count was a feature of abundant cord blood beta clonotypes, with no such feature in memory repertoires. Modelling approaches yielded underestimates of out-of-frame TCR alpha sharing between monozygotic twins. There is a chance that invariant MAIT and iNKT cells partially muddied zero-insertion analyses.

Template switching (which added a universal primer site) was used, and cDNA carried unique molecular identifiers. In TCRdb, the 5' RACE reads were re-called with MiXCR into one record per CDR3 protein. The table lists 250,000 to 350,000 distinct CDR3 sequences, roughly 9.8% of them singletons. Trimming removed 5 bases from V and 8 bases from J, with 8 bases in between. This CDR3 spans 11 amino acids. In germline, CDR1 is SEHNR, CDR2 FQNEAQ (reference sequence). The sample was also linked to a second study, of yellow fever vaccine responses in identical twins.

This rearrangement joins TRBV7-9 to TRBJ2-3; D uncertain. This receptor was obtained from a woman aged 18-29 years in good health. The specimen was CD8+ T cells sorted from blood. CDR3 coding DNA: TGTGCCAGCAGCCCAGCCGGTACGCAGTATTTT. It is translated as CASSPAGTQYF.